Presented here are 2 T cell receptor beta chains from one specimen sequenced in a study of OX40 agonist ivuxolimab in advanced cancers. The method was immunoSEQ multiplex PCR; TCRdb's version includes in-frame clones alone and lacks a portion of them. The sample lists about 83,000 clones, about 88% occurring once. The sample was CD4+ or CD8+ T cells sorted from blood, taken in a trial of the OX40 agonist ivuxolimab. These receptors came from an adult with an advanced solid tumor such as melanoma, head and neck, liver or kidney cancer.

The V gene is TRBV11-2, the J gene TRBJ1-4; D not resolved. CDR3 size: 14 residues. V dropped 0 bases and J dropped 5 bases, with 7 bases sitting between them. Per the germline V gene, CDR1 is SGHAT and CDR2 is FQNNGV. As DNA, the CDR3 is TGTGCCAGCAGCTTAGATCCGCGGAATGAAAAACTGTTTTTT. It yields the protein CASSLDPRNEKLFF.

This clone was seen only once. The V call is TRBV28, the J call TRBJ1-6; D not certain. V lost 4 bases and J lost 6, with 7 bases in between. The CDR3 covers 13 residues. Germline V gene data show CDR1 as MDHEN and CDR2 as SYDVKM. The CDR3 DNA reads as TGTGCCAGCAGTTCCCCAATTAATTCACCCCTCCACTTT. It specifies CASSSPINSPLHF.